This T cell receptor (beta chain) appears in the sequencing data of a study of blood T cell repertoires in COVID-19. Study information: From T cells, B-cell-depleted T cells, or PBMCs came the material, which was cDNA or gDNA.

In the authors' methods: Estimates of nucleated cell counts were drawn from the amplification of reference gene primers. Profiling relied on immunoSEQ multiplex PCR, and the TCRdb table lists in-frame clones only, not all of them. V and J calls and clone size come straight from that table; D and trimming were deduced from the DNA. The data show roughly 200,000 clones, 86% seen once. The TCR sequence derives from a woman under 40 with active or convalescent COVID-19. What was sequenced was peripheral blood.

The CDR3 region has the DNA TGTGCCAGCAGTTTTTCGGCCCCCCTAGGAGGGTCTTGGGGGAATGAGCAGTTCTTC. Its protein product is CASSFSAPLGGSWGNEQFF. V usage is TRBV27 and J usage is TRBJ2-1; D is perhaps TRBD2 (6 bases). Germline V lookup: CDR1 MNHEY, CDR2 SMNVEV (reference sequence). With 3 bases removed from V and 7 bases from J, the gap between germline ends came to 28 bases. CDR3 length equals 19 residues.